This T cell receptor beta chain came from a study of persistence of HIV-infected CD4 T cells. Sequencing used immunoSEQ version 4 in survey mode. This table comes from immunoSEQ multiplex PCR, and its TCRdb copy is limited to in-frame clones, with some not included. The sample yields 30,000 to 45,000 clones, around 86% seen once. Cells were stimulated with overlapping HIV-1 Gag 15-mer peptides. CD40L/CD69 double-negative CD45RO-high memory CD4+ T cells were collected. V was pared by 6 bases and J by 2 bases, with 12 bases of the junction left unmatched. The CDR3 consists of 16 residues. Germline values: CDR1 SNHLY, CDR2 FYNNEI. A remark on this clone: What it binds is unknown.

The sample was cultured CD4+ T cells from PBMCs, taken from a patient who received antiretroviral therapy. This TCR derives from an adult with HIV. The donor label of this sample is uncertain. The chain recombines TRBV2 with TRBJ1-1, with 7 bases matching TRBD1. The CDR3 loop is CASSRIGDSLNTEAFF. DNA of the CDR3: TGTGCCAGCAGCCGAATTGGGGACAGTTTAAACACTGAAGCTTTCTTT.